This T cell receptor (beta chain) was obtained from a study of cytomegalovirus exposure and HLA in healthy donors. General study points: According to the study, roughly 160 TCR beta chains were cytomegalovirus-associated.

The CDR3 is 14 residues long. V was pared by 3 bases and J by 7 bases, with 13 bases between. Germline V CDR1 and CDR2: MDHEN, SYDVKM. Points on this clone: Its target is unknown.

Generated by immunoSEQ multiplex PCR, the TCRdb table keeps only in-frame clones and is missing some. The sample has more than 55,000 clones; 80% to 95% are singletons. The receptor's source is a man younger than 35 in good health and CMV-seronegative. Sequenced input: PBMCs. The chain couples TRBV28 to TRBJ2-1, with D possibly matching TRBD1 (5 bases). CDR3: CASSLGRSWNEQFF. Here the CDR3 DNA reads TGTGCCAGCAGTTTGGGGCGAAGTTGGAATGAGCAGTTCTTC.